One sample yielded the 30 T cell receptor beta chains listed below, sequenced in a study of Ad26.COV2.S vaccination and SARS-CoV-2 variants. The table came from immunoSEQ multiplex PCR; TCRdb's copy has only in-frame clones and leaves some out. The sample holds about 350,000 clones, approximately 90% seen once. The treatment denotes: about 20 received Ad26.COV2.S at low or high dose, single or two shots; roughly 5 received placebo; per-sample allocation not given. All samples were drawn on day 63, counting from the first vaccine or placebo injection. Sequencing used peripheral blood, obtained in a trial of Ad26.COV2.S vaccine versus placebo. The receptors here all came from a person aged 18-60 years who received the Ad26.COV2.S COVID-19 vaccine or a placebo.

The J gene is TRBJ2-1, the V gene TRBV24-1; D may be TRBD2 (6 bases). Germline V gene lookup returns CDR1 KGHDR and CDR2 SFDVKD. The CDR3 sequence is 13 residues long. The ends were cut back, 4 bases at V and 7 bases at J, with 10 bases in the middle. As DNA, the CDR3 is TGTGCCACCAGTGACCGGGGACTGAATGAGCAGTTCTTC. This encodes CATSDRGLNEQFF.

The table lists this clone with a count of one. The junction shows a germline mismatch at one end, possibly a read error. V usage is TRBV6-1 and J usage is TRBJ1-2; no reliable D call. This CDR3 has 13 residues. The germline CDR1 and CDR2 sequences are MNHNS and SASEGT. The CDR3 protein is CASREGPIYGYTF. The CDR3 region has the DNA TGTGCCAGCAGGGAAGGACCCATCTATGGCTACACCTTC.

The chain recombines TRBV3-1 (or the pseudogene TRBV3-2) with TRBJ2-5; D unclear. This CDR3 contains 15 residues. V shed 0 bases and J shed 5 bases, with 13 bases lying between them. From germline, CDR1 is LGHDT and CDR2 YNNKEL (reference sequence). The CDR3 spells CASSQDKTRLETQYF. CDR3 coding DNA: TGTGCCAGCAGCCAAGATAAAACAAGATTGGAGACCCAGTACTTC.

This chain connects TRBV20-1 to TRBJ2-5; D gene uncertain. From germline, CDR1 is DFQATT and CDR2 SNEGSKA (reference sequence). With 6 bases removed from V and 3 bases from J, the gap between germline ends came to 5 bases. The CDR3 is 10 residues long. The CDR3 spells CSANKETQYF. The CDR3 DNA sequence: TGCAGTGCAAATAAAGAGACCCAGTACTTC.

In nucleotides, the CDR3 is TGTGCCAGCAGTTTCCAACAGTCAGATACGCAGTATTTT. It encodes CASSFQQSDTQYF. This chain uses TRBV28 with TRBJ2-3; D is unclear. The CDR3 loop spans 13 amino acids. The V and J ends lost 3 bases and 4 bases respectively, with 8 bases between them. Germline V lookup: CDR1 MDHEN, CDR2 SYDVKM.

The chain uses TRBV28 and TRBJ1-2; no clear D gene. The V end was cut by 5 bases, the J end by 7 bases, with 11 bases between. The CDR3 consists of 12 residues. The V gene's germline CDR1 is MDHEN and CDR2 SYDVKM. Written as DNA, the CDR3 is TGTGCCAGCAGTCCACCCCAGGTTGGCTACACCTTC. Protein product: CASSPPQVGYTF.

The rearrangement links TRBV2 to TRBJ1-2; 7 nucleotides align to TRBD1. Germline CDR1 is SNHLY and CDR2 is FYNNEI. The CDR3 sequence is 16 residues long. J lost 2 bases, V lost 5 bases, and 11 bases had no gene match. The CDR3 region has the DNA TGTGCCAGCAGTATTATTGGGACAGAAAGCAACTATGGCTACACCTTC. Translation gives CASSIIGTESNYGYTF.

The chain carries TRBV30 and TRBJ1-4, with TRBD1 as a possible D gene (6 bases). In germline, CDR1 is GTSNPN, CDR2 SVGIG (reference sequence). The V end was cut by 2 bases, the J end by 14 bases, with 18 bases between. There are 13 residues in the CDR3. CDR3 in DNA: TGTGCCTGGAGTTTCCCCGGGACACGAAATCTGTTTTTT. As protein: CAWSFPGTRNLFF.

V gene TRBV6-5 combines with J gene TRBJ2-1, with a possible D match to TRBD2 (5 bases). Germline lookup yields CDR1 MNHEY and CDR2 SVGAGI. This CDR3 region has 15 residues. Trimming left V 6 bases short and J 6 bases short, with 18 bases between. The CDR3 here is CASSPDFSISNEQFF. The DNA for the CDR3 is TGTGCCAGCAGCCCGGACTTTAGCATCTCCAATGAGCAGTTCTTC.

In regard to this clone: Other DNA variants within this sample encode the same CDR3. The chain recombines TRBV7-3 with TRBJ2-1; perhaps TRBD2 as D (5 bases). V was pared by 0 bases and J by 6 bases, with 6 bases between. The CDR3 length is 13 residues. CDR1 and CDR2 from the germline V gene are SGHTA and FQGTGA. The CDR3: CASSLTGSNEQFF. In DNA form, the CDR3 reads TGTGCCAGCAGCTTAACAGGGAGCAATGAGCAGTTCTTC.

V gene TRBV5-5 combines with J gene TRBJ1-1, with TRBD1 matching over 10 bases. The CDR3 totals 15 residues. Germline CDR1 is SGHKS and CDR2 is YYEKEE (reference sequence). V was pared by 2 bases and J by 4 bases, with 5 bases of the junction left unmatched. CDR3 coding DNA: TGTGCCAGCAGCTTTCGACAGGGGGCAGTCACTGAAGCTTTCTTT. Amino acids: CASSFRQGAVTEAFF.

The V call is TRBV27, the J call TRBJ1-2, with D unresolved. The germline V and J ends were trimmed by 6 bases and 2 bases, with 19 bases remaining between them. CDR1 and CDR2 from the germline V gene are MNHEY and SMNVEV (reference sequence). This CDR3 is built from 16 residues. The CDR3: CASSRTINEGNYGYTF. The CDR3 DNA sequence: TGTGCCAGCAGCCGAACGATTAATGAAGGGAACTATGGCTACACCTTC.

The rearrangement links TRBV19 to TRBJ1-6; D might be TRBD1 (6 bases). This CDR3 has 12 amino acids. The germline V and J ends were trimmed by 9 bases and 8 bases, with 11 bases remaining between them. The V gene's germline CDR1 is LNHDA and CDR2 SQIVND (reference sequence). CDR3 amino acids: CASGQLDSPLHF. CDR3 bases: TGTGCCAGCGGACAGTTGGATTCACCCCTCCACTTT.

The chain's CDR3 is CASSSAKDRLGELFF. The DNA for the CDR3 is TGTGCCAGCAGCTCCGCAAAAGACAGGCTCGGGGAGCTGTTTTTT. The V gene is TRBV7-6, the J gene TRBJ2-2, with D perhaps TRBD1 (6 bases). Germline CDR1 SGHVS, CDR2 FNYEAQ. CDR3 length: 15 amino acids. V lost 4 bases and J lost 7, with 16 bases in between.

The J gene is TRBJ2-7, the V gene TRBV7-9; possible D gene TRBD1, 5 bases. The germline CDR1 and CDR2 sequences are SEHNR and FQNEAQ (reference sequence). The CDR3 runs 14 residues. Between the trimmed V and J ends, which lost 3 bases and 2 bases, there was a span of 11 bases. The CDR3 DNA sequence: TGTGCCAGCAGCTTGGCGGCAGGGCCCTACGAGCAGTACTTC. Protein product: CASSLAAGPYEQYF.

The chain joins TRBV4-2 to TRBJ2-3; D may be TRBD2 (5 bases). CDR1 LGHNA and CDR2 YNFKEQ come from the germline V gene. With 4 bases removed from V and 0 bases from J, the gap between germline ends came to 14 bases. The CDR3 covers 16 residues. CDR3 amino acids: CASSPSLDSSTDTQYF. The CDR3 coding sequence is TGTGCCAGCAGCCCCTCACTAGATTCTAGCACAGATACGCAGTATTTT.

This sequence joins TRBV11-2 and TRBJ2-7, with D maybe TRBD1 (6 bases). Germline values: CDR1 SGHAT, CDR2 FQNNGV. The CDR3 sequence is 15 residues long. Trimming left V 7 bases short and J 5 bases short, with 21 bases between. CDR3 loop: CASTIIRGQKHEQYF. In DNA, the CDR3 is TGTGCCAGCACCATCATTCGAGGACAGAAACACGAGCAGTACTTC.

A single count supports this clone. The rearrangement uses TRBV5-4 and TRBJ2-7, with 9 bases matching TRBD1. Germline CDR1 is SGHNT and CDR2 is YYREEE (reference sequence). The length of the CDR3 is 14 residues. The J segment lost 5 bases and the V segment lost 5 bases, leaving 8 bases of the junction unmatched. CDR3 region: CASSSDRGWNEQYF. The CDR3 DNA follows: TGTGCCAGCAGTTCCGACAGGGGGTGGAACGAGCAGTACTTC.

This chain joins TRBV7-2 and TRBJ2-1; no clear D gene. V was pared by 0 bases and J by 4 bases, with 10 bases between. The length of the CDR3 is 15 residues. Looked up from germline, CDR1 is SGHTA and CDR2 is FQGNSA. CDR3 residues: CASSLALPKYNEQFF. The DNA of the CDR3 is TGTGCCAGCAGCTTAGCGCTGCCCAAATACAATGAGCAGTTCTTC. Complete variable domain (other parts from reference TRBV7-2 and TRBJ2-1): GAGVSQSPSNKVTEKGKDVELRCDPISGHTALYWYRQSLGQGLEFLIYFQGNSAPDKSGLPSDRFSAERTGGSVSTLTIQRTQQEDSAVYLCASSLALPKYNEQFFGPGTRLTVL.

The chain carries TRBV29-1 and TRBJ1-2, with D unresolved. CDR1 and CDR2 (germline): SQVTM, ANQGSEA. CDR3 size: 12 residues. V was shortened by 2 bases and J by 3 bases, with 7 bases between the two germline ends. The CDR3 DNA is TGCAGCGTTGAACTAGGATACTATGGCTACACCTTC. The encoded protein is CSVELGYYGYTF. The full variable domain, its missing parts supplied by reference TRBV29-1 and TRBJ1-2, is SAVISQKPSRDICQRGTSLTIQCQVDSQVTMMFWYRQQPGQSLTLIATANQGSEATYESGFVIDKFPISRPNLTFSTLTVSNMSPEDSSIYLCSVELGYYGYTFGSGTRLTVV.

The CDR3 region has the DNA TGTGCCAGCAGTGAAAAGGGGGGATATGGCTACACCTTC. Protein: CASSEKGGYGYTF. The chain combines TRBV6-1 with TRBJ1-2; D perhaps matches TRBD1 (6 bases). The CDR3 is made up of 13 amino acids. Trimming pared 2 bases from V and 5 bases from J, leaving 9 bases between. Germline V gene data show CDR1 as MNHNS and CDR2 as SASEGT.

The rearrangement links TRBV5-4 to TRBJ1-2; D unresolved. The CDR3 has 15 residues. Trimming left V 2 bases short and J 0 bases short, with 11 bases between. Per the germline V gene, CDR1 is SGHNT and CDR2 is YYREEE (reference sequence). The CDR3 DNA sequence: TGTGCCAGCAGCTTCTCAGGAGTAACTAACTATGGCTACACCTTC. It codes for CASSFSGVTNYGYTF.

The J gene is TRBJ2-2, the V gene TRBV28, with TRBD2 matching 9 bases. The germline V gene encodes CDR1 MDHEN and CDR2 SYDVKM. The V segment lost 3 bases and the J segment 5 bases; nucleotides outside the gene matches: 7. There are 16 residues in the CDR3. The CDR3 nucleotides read TGTGCCAGCAGTTTTATGTTAGCGGGAGTTACCGGGGAGCTGTTTTTT. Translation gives CASSFMLAGVTGELFF.

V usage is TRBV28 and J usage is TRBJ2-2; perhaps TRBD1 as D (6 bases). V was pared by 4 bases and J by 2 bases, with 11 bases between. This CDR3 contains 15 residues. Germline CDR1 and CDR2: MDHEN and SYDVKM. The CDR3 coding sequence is TGTGCCAGCAGTTCCCGGGACACAAACACCGGGGAGCTGTTTTTT. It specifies CASSSRDTNTGELFF.

This chain's CDR3 is CASSVEGTGYDGYTF. The DNA for the CDR3 is TGTGCCAGCAGCGTAGAGGGGACAGGGTATGATGGCTACACCTTC. V gene TRBV9 combines with J gene TRBJ1-2; TRBD1 aligns across 9 bases. After removal of 0 bases from V and 6 bases from J, the junction contained 6 bases not matched to a gene. The CDR3 contains 15 residues. Germline V gene lookup returns CDR1 SGDLS and CDR2 YYNGEE. Variable domain in full (rest from reference TRBV9 and TRBJ1-2): DSGVTQTPKHLITATGQRVTLRCSPRSGDLSVYWYQQSLDQGLQFLIQYYNGEERAKGNILERFSAQQFPDLHSELNLSSLELGDSALYFCASSVEGTGYDGYTFGSGTRLTVV.

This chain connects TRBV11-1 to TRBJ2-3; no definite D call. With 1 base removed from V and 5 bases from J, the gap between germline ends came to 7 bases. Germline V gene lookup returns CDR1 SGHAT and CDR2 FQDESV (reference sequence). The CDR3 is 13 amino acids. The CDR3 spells CASSLVGRDTQYF. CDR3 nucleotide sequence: TGTGCCAGCAGCTTAGTGGGTAGAGATACGCAGTATTTT.

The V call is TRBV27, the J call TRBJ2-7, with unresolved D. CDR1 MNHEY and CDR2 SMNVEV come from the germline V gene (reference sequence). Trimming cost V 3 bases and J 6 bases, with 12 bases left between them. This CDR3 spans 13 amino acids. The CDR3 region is CASSLSRAREQYF. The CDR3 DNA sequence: TGTGCCAGCAGTTTGTCCCGGGCCCGCGAGCAGTACTTC.

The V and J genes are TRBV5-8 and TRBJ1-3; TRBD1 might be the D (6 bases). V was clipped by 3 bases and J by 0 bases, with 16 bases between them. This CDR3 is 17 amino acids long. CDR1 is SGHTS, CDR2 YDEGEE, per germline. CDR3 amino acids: CASSYAGDGGSGNTIYF. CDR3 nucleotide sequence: TGTGCCAGCAGCTATGCAGGGGATGGCGGCTCTGGAAACACCATATATTTT. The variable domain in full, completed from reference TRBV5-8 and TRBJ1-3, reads EAGVTQSPTHLIKTRGQQATLRCSPISGHTSVYWYQQALGLGLQFLLWYDEGEERNRGNFPPRFSGRQFPNYSSELNVNALELEDSALYLCASSYAGDGGSGNTIYFGEGSWLTVV.

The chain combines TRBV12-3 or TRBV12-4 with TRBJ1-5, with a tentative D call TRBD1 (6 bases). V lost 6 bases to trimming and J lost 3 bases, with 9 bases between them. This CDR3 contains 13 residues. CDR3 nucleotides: TGTGCCAGCAGGGCAGGGGCCAATCAGCCCCAGCATTTT. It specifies CASRAGANQPQHF.

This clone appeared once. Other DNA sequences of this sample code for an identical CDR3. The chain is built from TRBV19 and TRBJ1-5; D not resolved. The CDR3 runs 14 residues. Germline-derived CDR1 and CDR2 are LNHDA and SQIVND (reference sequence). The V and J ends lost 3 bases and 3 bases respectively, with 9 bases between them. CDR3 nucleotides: TGTGCCAGTAGTATCCGTGACAACAATCAGCCCCAGCATTTT. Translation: CASSIRDNNQPQHF.